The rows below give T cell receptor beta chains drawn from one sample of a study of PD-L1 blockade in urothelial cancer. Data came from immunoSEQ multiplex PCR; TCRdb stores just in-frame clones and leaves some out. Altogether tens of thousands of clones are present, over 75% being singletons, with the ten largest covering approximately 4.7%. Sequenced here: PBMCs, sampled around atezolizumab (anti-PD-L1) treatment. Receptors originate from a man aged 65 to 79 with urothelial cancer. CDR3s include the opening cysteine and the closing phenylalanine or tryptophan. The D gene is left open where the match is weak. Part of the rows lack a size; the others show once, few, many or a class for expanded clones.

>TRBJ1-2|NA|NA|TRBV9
TGTGCCAGCAGCGCCGAGGGGGGGGGCTATGGCTACACCTTC
CASSAEGGGYGYTF
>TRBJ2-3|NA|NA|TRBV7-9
TGTGCCAGCACCTTTGCGTCCACAGATACGCAGTATTTT
CASTFASTDTQYF
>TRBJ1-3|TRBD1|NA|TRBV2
TGTGCCAGCAGAGGGACAGGGGGATCTGGAAACACCATATATTTT
CASRGTGGSGNTIYF
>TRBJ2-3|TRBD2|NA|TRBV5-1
TGCGCCAGCAGCCTGGGAGGGTTCCGAACAGCCTACACAGATACGCAGTATTTT
CASSLGGFRTAYTDTQYF
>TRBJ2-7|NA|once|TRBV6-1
TGTGCCAGCAGAATGACAGTCTCCTACGAGCAGTACTTC
CASRMTVSYEQYF
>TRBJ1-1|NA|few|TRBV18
TGTGCCAGCTCACCAAGCGAGGGGAACACTGAAGCTTTCTTT
CASSPSEGNTEAFF
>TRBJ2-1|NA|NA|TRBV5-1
TGCGCCAGCAGCCGATTCGCACGGGACAATCTTCGCGATGAGCAGTTCTTC
CASSRFARDNLRDEQFF
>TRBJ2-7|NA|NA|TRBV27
TGTGCCAGCAGTGTTAGGGGTAACTCCTACGAGCAGTACTTC
CASSVRGNSYEQYF
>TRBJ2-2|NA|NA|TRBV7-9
TGTGCCAGCAGCAGGGAGGCCGGGGAGCTGTTTTTT
CASSREAGELFF
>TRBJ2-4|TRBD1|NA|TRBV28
TGTGCCAGCAGTAACACAGGGGGCCTGGCCAAAAACATTCAGTACTTC
CASSNTGGLAKNIQYF
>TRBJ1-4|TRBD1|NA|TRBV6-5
TGTGCCAGCACCGGGACAGCCTACGGTAATGAAAAACTGTTTTTT
CASTGTAYGNEKLFF
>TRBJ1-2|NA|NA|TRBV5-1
TGCGCTAGCAGCCTAGATCATCTTAACTATGGCTACACCTTC
CASSLDHLNYGYTF
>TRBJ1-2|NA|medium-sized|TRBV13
TGTGCCAGCAGCATAGCGAGGCAGGGCGGTTTGTTTGGCTACACCTTC
CASSIARQGGLFGYTF
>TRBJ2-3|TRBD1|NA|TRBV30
TGTGCCTGGAGTCCAGCTTCGCAGGGGGCTGATACGCAGTATTTT
CAWSPASQGADTQYF
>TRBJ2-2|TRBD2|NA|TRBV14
TGTGCCAGCAGCCAAGACGCTAGCGGGATATTCACCGGGGAGCTGTTTTTT
CASSQDASGIFTGELFF
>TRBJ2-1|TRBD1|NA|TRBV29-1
TGCAGCGTTAAGGGGGACAGGGGGCCCAATGAGCAGTTCTTC
CSVKGDRGPNEQFF
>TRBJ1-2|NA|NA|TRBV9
TGTGCCAGCAGCGAGGCTCGCGGAGGGTCGGAAGGCTACACCTTC
CASSEARGGSEGYTF
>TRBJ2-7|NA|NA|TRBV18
TGTGCCAGCTCCCAAACATCATCCTACGAGCAGTACTTC
CASSQTSSYEQYF
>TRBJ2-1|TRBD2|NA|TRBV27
TGTGCCACCCGGCTAGCCGGGGGGGCCTACAATGAGCAGTTCTTC
CATRLAGGAYNEQFF
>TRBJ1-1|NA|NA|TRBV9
TGTGCCAGCAGCCGCGAGGGGAACACTGAAGCTTTCTTT
CASSREGNTEAFF
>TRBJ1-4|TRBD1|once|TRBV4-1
TGCGCCAGCAGCCAAGGGGACAGGTCTGAAAAACTGTTTTTT
CASSQGDRSEKLFF
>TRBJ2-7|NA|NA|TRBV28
TGTGCCAGCACCCCCGCCCAGGGGTTTTACGAGCAGTACTTC
CASTPAQGFYEQYF
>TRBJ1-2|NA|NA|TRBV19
TGTGCCGCCAGCGGGACACAGACTAACTATGGCTACACCTTC
CAASGTQTNYGYTF
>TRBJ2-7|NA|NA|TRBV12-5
TGTGCTAGTGGTTCGGACTTATCCTCCTACGAGCAGTACTTC
CASGSDLSSYEQYF
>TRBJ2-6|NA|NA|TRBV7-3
TGTGCCAGCAGCTTTCACCCGGGATCTGGGGCCAACGTCCTGACTTTC
CASSFHPGSGANVLTF
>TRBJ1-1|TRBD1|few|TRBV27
TGTGCCAGCAAGGGACAGGGAGTCTCTGAAGCTTTCTTT
CASKGQGVSEAFF
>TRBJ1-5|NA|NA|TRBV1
TGCACCCCAAGGGTGGGGACATATCAGCCCCAGCATTTT
CTPRVGTYQPQHF
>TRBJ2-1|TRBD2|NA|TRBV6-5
TGTGCCAGCAGTTACTTGGGGGGAGGGTACAATGAGCAGTTCTTC
CASSYLGGGYNEQFF
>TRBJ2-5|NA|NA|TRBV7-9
TGTGCCAGCAGCTCTTCTGGACTAGGGGGGGGAGAGACCCAGTACTTC
CASSSSGLGGGETQYF
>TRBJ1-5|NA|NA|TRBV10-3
TGTGCCATCAGTTCCGGGGGGCTCAATCAGCCCCAGCATTTT
CAISSGGLNQPQHF
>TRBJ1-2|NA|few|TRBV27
TGTGCCAGCAGTTTGTCAGGGTCAAGCTACACCTTC
CASSLSGSSYTF
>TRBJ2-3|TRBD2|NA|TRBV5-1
TGCGCCAGCAGCTTGGCCGCTAGCGGGAGGGATACGCAGTATTTT
CASSLAASGRDTQYF
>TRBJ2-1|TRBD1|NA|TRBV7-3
TGTGCCAGCAGCCCGGGACAGGGGTACAATGAGCAGTTCTTC
CASSPGQGYNEQFF
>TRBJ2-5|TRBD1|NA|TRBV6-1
TGTGCCAGCAGCGCTTACCCAGGGGGCTACAACTTC
CASSAYPGGYNF
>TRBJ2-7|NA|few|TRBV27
TGTGCCAGCAGGCCACTAGTGATTACTGACGAGCAGTACTTC
CASRPLVITDEQYF